The clone carrying this T cell receptor beta chain has a count of ten or more. The junction and the germline gene differ at one end; a read error may be behind it. The authors prepared the TCRbeta library with unique molecular identifiers. Via MiXCR, TCRdb re-called the PCR reads, giving one row per CDR3 protein. This sample carries roughly 500,000 distinct CDR3 sequences, around 16% of them seen once, and the ten largest clones take 3.3%. This CDR3 region has 12 residues. These data belong to a study of T-cell reconstitution after alpha-beta-depleted transplantation in children. This receptor was identified in a human donor who donated a stem cell graft to a child with acute lymphoblastic leukemia. The sample in question was PBMCs from the stem cell graft donor, obtained from the stem cell graft. This chain uses TRBV12-3 or TRBV12-4 with TRBJ2-1; D not resolved. CDR3 DNA: TGCGCCAGCAGCTTGCTGGGCGATGAGCAGTTCTTC. It specifies CASSLLGDEQFF.